This entry describes one T cell receptor beta chain. Its antigen is still unknown. Germline V gene sequence: CDR1 SQVTM, CDR2 ANQGSEA. Trimming at V came to 6 bases and at J to 4 bases, leaving 10 bases not matched to a gene. The CDR3 is 14 residues long. PCR primers comprised 60 Vbeta and 13 Jbeta primers. TCRdb keeps only in-frame clones here, not all; method: immunoSEQ multiplex PCR. The data show 100,000 to 150,000 clones, 60% to 80% seen once. The sample originates from a study of cytomegalovirus exposure and HLA in healthy donors. Study details: Counted in an early data release were roughly 87 million unique TCRs from HLA-typed donors.

Study-wide findings and caveats: When the data were analyzed later, several of the most significant clusters appeared to be linked to common viral pathogens. A few chains linked to CMV were shown in vitro to be specific for CMV antigens. TCR beta chains numbering more than 150 were designated cytomegalovirus-associated.

The sequence was collected from a male donor in good health and CMV-seronegative. The sequencing sample was made of PBMCs. The chain joins TRBV29-1 to TRBJ1-1; 8 bases align to TRBD1. CDR3 residues: CSVETGERATEAFF. The CDR3 DNA is TGCAGCGTCGAGACAGGGGAGAGGGCCACTGAAGCTTTCTTT.